This TCR beta chain was captured in a study of blood T cells in healthy people across ages. Combining a sample-barcoded 5' primer with a J-beta primer mix, a second PCR ran for roughly 6 to 12 cycles. Each CDR3 protein gets one entry after TCRdb re-called the 5' RACE reads with MiXCR. The sample includes 1.5 million to 2 million distinct CDR3 sequences, over 25% seen only once; the top ten take about 8%. Losses at the gene ends were 4 bases for V and 5 bases for J; bases not matched to a gene: 7. Germline V CDR1 and CDR2: SGHRS, YFSETQ. The CDR3 consists of 15 residues. In regard to this clonotype: What it binds is unknown.

Study-wide findings and caveats: The recorded TCR beta diversity per million T cells decreased in a roughly linear manner with age.

Sequencing was done on a sample of blood. This rearrangement joins TRBV5-1 to TRBJ2-5; TRBD2 agrees at 11 bases. The clonotype was recovered from a woman in her twenties or thirties in good health. The CDR3 sequence is CASSVLAGGFETQYF. The CDR3 DNA reads TGCGCCAGCAGCGTTCTAGCGGGAGGTTTTGAGACCCAGTACTTC.